This is a list of T cell receptor beta chains from one sample in a study of blood T cell repertoires in COVID-19. Sequenced by immunoSEQ multiplex PCR; TCRdb stores in-frame clones only, minus some. In the table there are some 300,000 clones, approximately 91% of which are singletons. Specimen: PBMCs or T cells enriched from blood (not recorded which). The receptors shown here come from a woman in her twenties or thirties who had been exposed to COVID-19. CDR3s include the opening cysteine and the closing phenylalanine or tryptophan. A D gene is named only where the DNA matches it firmly. Only some rows state a clone size, as once, few, many or a class for expanded clones.

J,V,size,D,DNA,CDR3
TRBJ2-7,TRBV14,NA,TRBD1,TGTGCCAGCAGCCAGCCCCGGGACAGAGATGGATACGAGCAGTACTTC,CASSQPRDRDGYEQYF
TRBJ2-6,TRBV12-5,NA,TRBD1,TGTGCTAGTGGTTTGGTGACGGGACAGGGGCGACCTGGGGCCAACGTCCTGACTTTC,CASGLVTGQGRPGANVLTF
TRBJ2-7,TRBV5-6,once,TRBD2,TGTGCCAGCAGCCCGGGTACCGGGACTACTCACTACGAGCAGTACTTC,CASSPGTGTTHYEQYF
TRBJ2-1,TRBV3-1/TRBV3-2,NA,TRBD1,TGTGCCAGCAGCCTCCGGGGGCAGGGGGCCTTTGAGCAGTTCTTC,CASSLRGQGAFEQFF
TRBJ1-2,TRBV12-3/TRBV12-4,NA,NA,TGTGCCAGCAGCCGAGATGACATTATATACACCTTC,CASSRDDIIYTF
TRBJ2-5,TRBV12-3/TRBV12-4,NA,TRBD2,TGTGCCAGCCGGGGGACTAGACAAGAGACCCAGTACTTC,CASRGTRQETQYF
TRBJ2-1,TRBV3-1/TRBV3-2,NA,NA,TGTGCCAGCAGCCAAGAATTGCCAGACAATGAGCAGTTCTTC,CASSQELPDNEQFF
TRBJ2-5,TRBV28,NA,TRBD2,TGTGCCAGCAGTTTTGCGGGGGGGTTCGGGACCCAGTACTTC,CASSFAGGFGTQYF
TRBJ1-1,TRBV5-1,NA,NA,TGCGCCAGCAGCTTGGTAGGGGGTGGCACTGAAGCTTTCTTT,CASSLVGGGTEAFF
TRBJ1-5,TRBV5-6,NA,NA,TGTGCCAGCAGCTTTAGGGGTCAACCCCAGCATTTT,CASSFRGQPQHF
TRBJ2-3,TRBV5-5,NA,TRBD2,TGTGCCAGCAGCGCGGGGAGGGGCACAGTTACAGATACGCAGTATTTT,CASSAGRGTVTDTQYF
TRBJ2-7,TRBV19,NA,NA,TGTGCCAGTAGTGGCCATCTAGGCCCCTACGAGCAGTACTTC,CASSGHLGPYEQYF
TRBJ2-2,TRBV5-1,NA,NA,TGCGCCAGCAGCTTCCTCAGGGCGAACACCGGGGAGCTGTTTTTT,CASSFLRANTGELFF
TRBJ2-3,TRBV25-1,once,TRBD1,TGTGCCAGCAGTGAATCAGGGGGCGTGGGGGGTACGCAGTATTTT,CASSESGGVGGTQYF
TRBJ2-7,TRBV5-1,NA,TRBD1,TGCGCCAGCAGCTTTTTGGCGGGACAGGGTTACGAGCAGTACTTC,CASSFLAGQGYEQYF
TRBJ1-2,TRBV2,NA,NA,TGTGCCAGCAGTGGTTCGACAGCTACTAACTATGGCTACACCTTC,CASSGSTATNYGYTF
TRBJ2-1,TRBV27,NA,NA,TGTGCCAGCAGTTTGGAGGGGAGCTCCTACAATGAGCAGTTCTTC,CASSLEGSSYNEQFF
TRBJ2-3,TRBV2,NA,NA,TGTGCCAGCAGTGAAAGGAGTGGCGATACGCAGTATTTT,CASSERSGDTQYF
TRBJ2-3,TRBV7-9,NA,NA,TGTGCCAGCAGACCGCATACAGAGGATACGCAGTATTTT,CASRPHTEDTQYF
TRBJ1-1,TRBV7-9,NA,TRBD1,TGTGCCAGCAGCTTAGGGGGGACAGTAAACACTGAAGCTTTCTTT,CASSLGGTVNTEAFF
TRBJ2-7,TRBV19,NA,NA,TGTGCCAGTAGTCTCCACTTTAGCTCCTACGAGCAGTACTTC,CASSLHFSSYEQYF
TRBJ2-7,TRBV2,once,TRBD1,TGTGCCAGCAGTGACAGGGGGCCGTACGAGCAGTACTTC,CASSDRGPYEQYF
TRBJ1-2,TRBV18,NA,NA,TGTGCCAGCTCACCGTCCAGAGGCCACGGCTACACCTTC,CASSPSRGHGYTF
TRBJ1-1,TRBV19,NA,TRBD1,TGTGCCAGTAGTCAAACGACAGGGCGGCACACTGAAGCTTTCTTT,CASSQTTGRHTEAFF
TRBJ1-4,TRBV4-1,NA,NA,TGCGCCAGCAGGGGACGGAGGGAAGAAAAACTGTTTTTT,CASRGRREEKLFF
TRBJ2-2,TRBV24-1,NA,TRBD1,TGTGCCACCAGTGACTCCACGGGACAGGGGAACACCGGGGAGCTGTTTTTT,CATSDSTGQGNTGELFF
TRBJ1-2,TRBV3-1/TRBV3-2,NA,NA,TGTGCCAGCAGCCACTTTACCCTTCGCGGAGATGGCTACACCTTC,CASSHFTLRGDGYTF
TRBJ1-1,TRBV6-5,NA,NA,TGTGCCAGCAACTCGCTAAGGGCAGCGGACACTGAAGCTTTCTTT,CASNSLRAADTEAFF
TRBJ2-7,TRBV27,NA,NA,TGTGCCAGCAGTTTGGGACTGGGAGTATCCTACGAGCAGTACTTC,CASSLGLGVSYEQYF
TRBJ1-4,TRBV7-2,NA,NA,TGTGCCAGCAGCTTAGCAGGGAGCAGAAATGAAAAACTGTTTTTT,CASSLAGSRNEKLFF
TRBJ2-1,TRBV7-9,NA,TRBD2,TGTGCCAGCAAGCTAGCGGGGGTGACAATTGTACAAGGTTATGAGCAGTTCTTC,CASKLAGVTIVQGYEQFF
TRBJ1-3,TRBV28,NA,NA,TGTGCCAGCAGACCCACAGGGCCTCCTGGAAACACCATATATTTT,CASRPTGPPGNTIYF
TRBJ2-7,TRBV29-1,NA,TRBD2,TGCAGCGTTGGCGGGGGTGCCGAGCAGTACTTC,CSVGGGAEQYF
TRBJ2-2,TRBV6-1,once,TRBD1,TGTGCCAGCAGTGAAAGAACAGGGGGGCCAGGCACCGGGGAGCTGTTTTTT,CASSERTGGPGTGELFF
TRBJ1-6,TRBV18,NA,NA,TGTGCCAGCTCAGCGTCCAGGGGTTCCTATAATTCACCCCTCCACTTT,CASSASRGSYNSPLHF
TRBJ1-4,TRBV11-2,NA,NA,TGTGCCAGCAGTGCCCAGGGGCACGGAAAACTGTTTTTT,CASSAQGHGKLFF
TRBJ2-5,TRBV5-6,NA,NA,TGTGCCAGCAGCTTGGGTACACCCAGGGAGACCCAGTACTTC,CASSLGTPRETQYF
TRBJ2-1,TRBV2,NA,NA,TGTGCCAGCAGTGCGTTTGCGGGGGCATGGGAGCAGTTCTTC,CASSAFAGAWEQFF
TRBJ1-5,TRBV7-2,NA,NA,TGTGCCAGCAGCTTAGGGAAGGGGCGGCAGCCCCAGCATTTT,CASSLGKGRQPQHF
TRBJ2-2,TRBV9,NA,NA,TGTGCCAGCAGCGTTCAGAACACCGGGGAGCTGTTTTTT,CASSVQNTGELFF
TRBJ1-1,TRBV5-1,once,TRBD1,TGCGCCAGCAGCTCTGACAGGGGCGACACTGAAGCTTTCTTT,CASSSDRGDTEAFF
TRBJ1-2,TRBV7-2,NA,NA,TGTGCCAGCAGCTTCGACGTTAGGGGCTCCCATGGCTACACCTTC,CASSFDVRGSHGYTF
TRBJ1-6,TRBV6-5,NA,NA,TGTGCCAGCAGTAATATTCAGGGGCCTAATTCACCCCTCCACTTT,CASSNIQGPNSPLHF
TRBJ2-1,TRBV7-2,once,TRBD2,TGTGCCAGCAGAGCTAGCGGGGGGGCCTACAATGAGCAGTTCTTC,CASRASGGAYNEQFF
TRBJ1-1,TRBV19,NA,NA,TGTGCCAGTTCCGACAGGTGGGACACTGAAGCTTTCTTT,CASSDRWDTEAFF
TRBJ1-4,TRBV5-1,NA,NA,TGCGCCAGCAGCCTCACGACAGTCGCTAATGAAAAACTGTTTTTT,CASSLTTVANEKLFF
TRBJ1-2,TRBV5-1,once,NA,TGCGCCAGCAGCTTCCAGGGGATCGATGGCTACACCTTC,CASSFQGIDGYTF
TRBJ2-7,TRBV6-5,NA,TRBD2,TGTGCCAGCAGTTACTCTAGCGGGGGAGCCTACGAGCAGTACTTC,CASSYSSGGAYEQYF